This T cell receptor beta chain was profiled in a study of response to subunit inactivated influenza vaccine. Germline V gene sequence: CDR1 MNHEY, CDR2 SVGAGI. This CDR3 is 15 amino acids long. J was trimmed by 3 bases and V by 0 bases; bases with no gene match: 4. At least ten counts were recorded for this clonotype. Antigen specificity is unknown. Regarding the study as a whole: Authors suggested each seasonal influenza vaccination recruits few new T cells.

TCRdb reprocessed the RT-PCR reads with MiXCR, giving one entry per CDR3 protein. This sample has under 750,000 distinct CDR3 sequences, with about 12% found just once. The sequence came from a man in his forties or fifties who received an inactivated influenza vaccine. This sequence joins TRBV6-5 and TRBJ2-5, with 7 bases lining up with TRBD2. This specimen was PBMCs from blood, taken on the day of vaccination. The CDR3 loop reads CASSYSGGGEETQYF. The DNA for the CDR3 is TGTGCCAGCAGTTACTCGGGGGGGGGAGAAGAGACCCAGTACTTC.